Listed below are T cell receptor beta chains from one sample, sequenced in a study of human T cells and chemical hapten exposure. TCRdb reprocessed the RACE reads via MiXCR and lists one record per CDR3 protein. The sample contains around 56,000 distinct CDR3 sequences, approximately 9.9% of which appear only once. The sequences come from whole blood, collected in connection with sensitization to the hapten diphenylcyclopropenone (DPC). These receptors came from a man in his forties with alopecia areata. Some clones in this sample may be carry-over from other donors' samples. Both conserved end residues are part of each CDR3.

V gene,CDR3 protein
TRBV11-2,CASSLDSETQYF
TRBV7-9,CASSLTGTSAYEQYF
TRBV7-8,CASSPYQEPGEETQYF
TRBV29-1,CSVGLAGGQETQYF
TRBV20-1,CSARVVAGGYNEQFF
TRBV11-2,CASSLVPGSYNEQFF
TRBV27,CASSFSNTGELFF
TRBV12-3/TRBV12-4,CASRSTGTGANEQFF
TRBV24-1,CATSEAGYGYTF
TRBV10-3,CAISRPQTDTQYF
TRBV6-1,CASSEQGTYNEQFF
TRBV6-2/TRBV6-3,CASSARQEDTQYF
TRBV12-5,CASGFGPTGGTQYF
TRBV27,CASSPSRVIPYEQYF
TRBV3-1,CASSQARLSEQFF
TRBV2,CASPPFVGGDSYNEQFF
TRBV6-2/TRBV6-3,CASIGLSSTDTQYF
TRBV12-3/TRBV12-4,CASSSGTKGGYTF
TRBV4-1,CASSQDPGLAGGEQFF
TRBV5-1,CASSLGPRLQGANEQFF
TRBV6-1,CASSRQGNEKLFF
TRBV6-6,CASSYKSGKSYEQYF
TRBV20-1,CSVSLKTGVQYF
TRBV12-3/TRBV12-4,CASSLSGRAEQYF
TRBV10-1,CASSPGRTTNTGELFF
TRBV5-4,CASSFRNSLGTEAFF
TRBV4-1,CASSQSSTNTGELFF
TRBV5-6,CASSLRGGYEQYF
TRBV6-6,CASSYSTRSHQPQHF
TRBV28,CASSLPEGGADGEQYF
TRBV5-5,CASLRQGNTGELFF
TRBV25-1,CASSEGLETQYF
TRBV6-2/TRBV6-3,CASGTRTANEQFF
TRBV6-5,CASRNADLYEQYF
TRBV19,CASRGNMNTEAFF
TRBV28,CASTRLSGVEEQYF
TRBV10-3,CAISDFEGNTEAFF
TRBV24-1,CATSDPGQGDTGELFF
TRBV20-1,CSAREKGTPNNQPQRF
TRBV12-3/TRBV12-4,CASSLGGASETQYF
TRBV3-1,CASSRAFPAQASNYGYTF
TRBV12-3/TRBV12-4,CASSMRGYNEQFF
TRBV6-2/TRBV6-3,CASSYLVDPGAGAHLYEQFF
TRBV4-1,CASSRDGNTGELFF
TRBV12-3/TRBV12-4,CASSSPSGSPDTQYF
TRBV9,CASSSSGAHSYNEQFF
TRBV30,CAWDRGDQPQHF
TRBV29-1,CSVAQGGDEQYF
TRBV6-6,CASSREGLADFYNEQFF
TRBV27,CAGKYNPSDRQNTEAFF
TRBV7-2,CASSLEGTDTQYF
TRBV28,CASSSSLVANYGYTF
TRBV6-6,CASSLTSSFGSRYNEQFF
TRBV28,CASSFLNSGETQYF